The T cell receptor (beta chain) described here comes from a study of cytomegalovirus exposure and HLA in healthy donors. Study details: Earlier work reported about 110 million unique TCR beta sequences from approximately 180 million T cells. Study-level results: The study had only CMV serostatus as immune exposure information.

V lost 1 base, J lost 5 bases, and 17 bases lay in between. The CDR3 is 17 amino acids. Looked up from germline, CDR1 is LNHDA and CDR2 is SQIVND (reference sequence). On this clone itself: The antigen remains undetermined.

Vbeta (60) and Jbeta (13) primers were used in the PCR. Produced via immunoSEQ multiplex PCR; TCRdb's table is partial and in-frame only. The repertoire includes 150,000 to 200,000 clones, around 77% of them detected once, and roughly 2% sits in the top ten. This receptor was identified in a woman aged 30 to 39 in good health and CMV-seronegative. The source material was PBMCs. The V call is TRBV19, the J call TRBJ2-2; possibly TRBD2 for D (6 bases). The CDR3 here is CASSIVSLRRGTGELFF. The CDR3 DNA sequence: TGTGCCAGTAGTATAGTTTCCCTAAGGAGGGGTACCGGGGAGCTGTTTTTT.